This T cell receptor (beta chain) emerged from a study of identical twins. Study conclusions and caveats: These conclusions were based on statistical analysis (cross-sectional, not following the same donors). For zero-insertion analyses, partial confounding could come from invariant MAIT and iNKT cells. Fewer insertions marked abundant cord blood beta clonotypes; young adult naive trended weakly, memory not at all.

Each cDNA held unique molecular identifiers, and template switching gave it a universal primer site. TCRdb reprocessed the 5' RACE reads via MiXCR and lists one record per CDR3 protein. Seen here are more than 1.5 million distinct CDR3 sequences, about 30% observed once, and the top ten hold approximately 0.29%. Concerning this clonotype itself: The target antigen is unknown.

The CDR3 totals 17 residues. The V and J ends lost 5 bases and 2 bases, in that order; junction bases with no gene match: 11. Germline CDR1 is SGHTA and CDR2 is FQGNSA. V usage is TRBV7-2 and J usage is TRBJ2-3, with 9 bases identical to TRBD2. The receptor was isolated from a newborn girl in good health. Source material: cord blood. The CDR3 bases are TGTGCCAGCAGCCTCCATGGGGGACTAGCTTCCACAGATACGCAGTATTTT. It specifies CASSLHGGLASTDTQYF.